This T cell receptor beta chain was retrieved from a study of blood T cells in healthy people across ages. Across the whole study: With template switching, about one barcoded beta molecule was captured per two T cells. Overall study findings and caveats: The study found more naive CD4+ cells and higher diversity in long-lived than aged donors. Diversity figures based on one million T cells were deemed too low.

Then a second PCR, running about 6 to 11 cycles, was carried out with a sample-barcoded 5' primer and a J-beta primer mix. Every cDNA molecule carried a tag from a template-switch adaptor bearing 12 random nucleotides. TCRdb reprocessed the 5' RACE reads via MiXCR and lists one record per CDR3 protein. There are 1.5 million to 1.9 million distinct CDR3 sequences in the sample; less than 45% occur only once, and approximately 4.1% lies in the top ten. Trimming pared 2 bases from V and 1 base from J, leaving 5 bases between. Germline V gene lookup returns CDR1 ENHRY and CDR2 SYGVKD. CDR3 length: 13 amino acids. Concerning this clonotype itself: Its target is not known.

The chain combines TRBV10-3 with TRBJ1-1, with D unresolved. The sequence was obtained from a woman aged 18-29 years in good health. Sequences were obtained from blood. The chain's CDR3 is CAISERQNTEAFF. CDR3 DNA sequence: TGTGCCATCAGTGAGCGTCAGAACACTGAAGCTTTCTTT.